Listed here is a single TCR beta chain. Its specificity is not known. The record originates from a study of graft-versus-host responses after intestinal transplantation. Study context: Every transplant recipient was induced with anti-thymocyte globulin, then maintained on tacrolimus and steroids for approximately three years. Regarding the study as a whole: GvH clones were found in recipient marrow; some appeared first in ileum or blood.

Libraries were prepared by immunoSEQ multiplex PCR; TCRdb keeps only in-frame clonotypes and omits some of them. Counted here are some 45,000 clones, about 95% occurring once; the ten biggest clones make up around 1.5%. The CDR3 length is 17 residues. V dropped 6 bases and J dropped 2 bases, with 20 bases sitting between them. Germline-derived CDR1 and CDR2 are LGHNT and FRNRAP. The receptor was derived from a human patient who received an intestinal transplant, so some T cells may come from the graft donor. The chain has TRBV12-5 and TRBJ1-5, with D unclear. The sequenced sample was PBMCs, obtained approximately 360 days after intestinal transplant. CDR3 sequence reads: CASGPGQLIVGNQPQHF. For the CDR3, the DNA is TGTGCTAGTGGCCCCGGGCAGCTTATAGTTGGCAATCAGCCCCAGCATTTT.